The source of this T cell receptor beta chain is a study of T cells in Graves' hyperthyroidism and ophthalmopathy. Study in general: Pretreatment peripheral blood was obtained at initial diagnosis.

Comment on this clonotype: Its antigen is as yet unknown.

V lost 5 bases, J lost 8 bases, and 12 bases lay in between. There are 12 residues in the CDR3. The germline gives CDR1 SNHLY, CDR2 FYNNEI. PBMCs were sourced from roughly 9.7 ml fresh peripheral blood. Amplification yielded TCR beta CDR3 regions, with RNA transcripts as the source. TCR CDR3 underwent first-round RT-PCR with the HTBI primer set. TCRdb analysed the multiplex PCR reads with MiXCR anew, one entry per CDR3 protein. This sample has 350,000 or so distinct CDR3 sequences, with about a sixth found just once. Overall study results and limits: Most expanded thyroid clonotypes above 0.001 recurred in blood.

The chain carries TRBV2 and TRBJ1-2; weak D call: TRBD1 (6 bases). The sample taken for sequencing was blood. The clonotype comes from a woman under 40 with Graves' hyperthyroidism that later progressed to Graves' ophthalmopathy. The CDR3 region is CASSYNRDGYTF. The DNA for the CDR3 is TGTGCCAGCAGTTATAACAGGGACGGCTACACCTTC.